The source of this TCR beta chain is a study of blood T cell repertoires in COVID-19. Study as a whole: Either two negative PCRs, clearance, or symptom resolution qualified Cohort 3 donors as recovered. PBMCs, B-cell-depleted T cells, or T cells were the source of the cDNA or gDNA that made up the material.

Participant reports of clinical history set cohort assignment. V shed 5 bases and J shed 0 bases, with 11 bases lying between them. The CDR3 has 16 amino acids. From germline, CDR1 is PRHDT and CDR2 FYEKMQ (reference sequence). Libraries were prepared by immunoSEQ multiplex PCR; TCRdb keeps only in-frame clonotypes and omits some of them. The sample lists 200,000 to 250,000 clones; 86% were seen once. The sequence was obtained from a woman aged 45 to 65 in a cohort exposed to, infected with or recovered from COVID-19 (not recorded which). Material: PBMCs or T cells enriched from blood (not recorded which). V usage is TRBV13 and J usage is TRBJ2-6; tentative D call: TRBD2 (7 bases). The CDR3 nucleotides are TGTGCCAGCAGCAGTAGGGGGGGCTCTGGGGCCAACGTCCTGACTTTC. This translates into CASSSRGGSGANVLTF.